This T cell receptor beta chain derives from a study of graft-versus-host responses after intestinal transplantation. Study as a whole: After anti-thymocyte globulin induction, recipients took tacrolimus and steroids for two to three years.

The data were produced by immunoSEQ multiplex PCR, yet TCRdb's version contains in-frame clones alone and is incomplete. The sample contains 84,000 or so clones, about nine tenths of which appear only once. This CDR3 contains 12 residues. CDR1 is SEHNR and CDR2 is FQNEAQ in the germline V gene (reference sequence). V lost 3 bases to trimming and J lost 6 bases, with 7 bases between them. Worth noting for this clone: Its matching antigen is unknown.

The sequences come from unstimulated CD8+ T cells sorted from spleen or lymph node cells, collected before transplant. V usage is TRBV7-9 and J usage is TRBJ2-3; no definite D call. The clonotype originates from a human donor who was the organ donor for an intestinal transplant. The CDR3 protein is CASSFGVDTQYF. CDR3 in DNA: TGTGCCAGCAGCTTCGGCGTGGATACGCAGTATTTT.